The TCR beta chain under discussion was sequenced for a study of T cells in localized non-small cell lung cancer. Overall study findings and caveats: Appearing in adjacent lung were a median approximately 50 of the top 100 tumor clones. Higher blood T cell density tracked longer overall survival. Uninvolved adjacent lung had higher T cell clonality than tumor and all other tissues.

Details on this clone: Its target is unknown.

Repertoires were generated with immunoSEQ multiplex PCR, while TCRdb's copy carries only in-frame clones and drops some. The table lists just over 20,000 clones, about 84% of them singletons. CDR3 length equals 14 residues. Germline CDR1 and CDR2: SGHAT and FQDESV (reference sequence). The V end lost 5 bases, the J end lost 3 bases, and 12 bases lay between the germline ends. This TCR was recovered from a woman aged 40-69 years with stage II squamous cell lung carcinoma. The specimen comprised PBMCs, sampled before any cancer treatment. The chain couples TRBV11-1 to TRBJ2-3; TRBD1 might be the D (6 bases). CDR3 loop: CASSRGHPTDTQYF. The CDR3 DNA sequence: TGTGCCAGCAGCCGGGGACACCCTACAGATACGCAGTATTTT.